A selection of T cell receptor beta chains follows, all from one sample in a study of low-dose radiotherapy and immunotherapy resistance in tumors. TCRdb reprocessed the reads via MiXCR and lists one record per CDR3 protein. The table has roughly 48,000 distinct CDR3 sequences, around a third seen once; the top ten hold less than 9.5%. This specimen consisted of PBMCs, obtained after low-dose radiotherapy plus immunotherapy. The receptors here all came from a male donor with rectosigmoid adenocarcinoma. Each CDR3 is given with its conserved first and last residue. The order of the fields is clone size, D gene, CDR3 length, J gene, V gene, CDR3 DNA, CDR3 protein. A D gene is named only where the DNA matches it firmly. The size entry is marked missing in some rows and otherwise reads once, few, many or a size class.

clone size: many; D gene: .; CDR3 length: 15; J gene: TRBJ2-1; V gene: TRBV27; CDR3 DNA: TGTGCCAGCAGTTTATTTTCCGGGATTTCGAATGAGCAGTTCTTC; CDR3 protein: CASSLFSGISNEQFF
clone size: .; D gene: TRBD1; CDR3 length: 15; J gene: TRBJ2-1; V gene: TRBV9; CDR3 DNA: TGTGCCAGCAGCCCCCAGGACAGGGGGCTAGGTGAGCAGTTCTTC; CDR3 protein: CASSPQDRGLGEQFF
clone size: many; D gene: TRBD1; CDR3 length: 13; J gene: TRBJ1-5; V gene: TRBV27; CDR3 DNA: TGTGCCAGCGGATGGACAGGAAATCAGCCCCAGCATTTT; CDR3 protein: CASGWTGNQPQHF
clone size: many; D gene: .; CDR3 length: 12; J gene: TRBJ1-1; V gene: TRBV10-3; CDR3 DNA: TGTGCCATCTCGGAGCTGAACACTGAAGCTTTCTTT; CDR3 protein: CAISELNTEAFF
clone size: once; D gene: TRBD2; CDR3 length: 15; J gene: TRBJ2-1; V gene: TRBV9; CDR3 DNA: TGTGCCAGCAGCGGGGGGAGCGGGAGGGCCGATGAGCAGTTCTTC; CDR3 protein: CASSGGSGRADEQFF
clone size: many; D gene: .; CDR3 length: 13; J gene: TRBJ2-4; V gene: TRBV10-3; CDR3 DNA: TGTGCCCCGGCGGCGTTAGCCAAAAACATTCAGTACTTC; CDR3 protein: CAPAALAKNIQYF
clone size: .; D gene: .; CDR3 length: 13; J gene: TRBJ1-5; V gene: TRBV29-1; CDR3 DNA: TGCAGCGTTGGGGGTTTGGGCAATCAGCCCCAGCATTTT; CDR3 protein: CSVGGLGNQPQHF
clone size: many; D gene: .; CDR3 length: 14; J gene: TRBJ2-7; V gene: TRBV5-1; CDR3 DNA: TGCGCCAGCAGCTTGGTCGTTTCGCCCTACGAGCAGTACTTC; CDR3 protein: CASSLVVSPYEQYF
clone size: once; D gene: .; CDR3 length: 14; J gene: TRBJ2-1; V gene: TRBV15; CDR3 DNA: TGTGCCACCAGCAGTCAGAGCTCCTACAATGAGCAGTTCTTC; CDR3 protein: CATSSQSSYNEQFF
clone size: .; D gene: .; CDR3 length: 15; J gene: TRBJ1-6; V gene: TRBV11-2; CDR3 DNA: TGTGCCAGCAACAGTCTGGGAGGCCCTAATTCACCCCTCCACTTT; CDR3 protein: CASNSLGGPNSPLHF
clone size: many; D gene: .; CDR3 length: 14; J gene: TRBJ1-1; V gene: TRBV18; CDR3 DNA: TGTGCCAGCTCACCACCGAGGGACCTCCCTGAAGCTTTCTTT; CDR3 protein: CASSPPRDLPEAFF
clone size: .; D gene: .; CDR3 length: 13; J gene: TRBJ2-7; V gene: TRBV28; CDR3 DNA: TGTGCCAGCAGTTCTGGAGACAGGCGGGAGCAGTACTTC; CDR3 protein: CASSSGDRREQYF
clone size: .; D gene: .; CDR3 length: 18; J gene: TRBJ2-5; V gene: TRBV24-1; CDR3 DNA: TGTGCCACCAGTGATCCCGCGGAGTCGGGGACTCGACAAGAGACCCAGTACTTC; CDR3 protein: CATSDPAESGTRQETQYF
clone size: .; D gene: TRBD2; CDR3 length: 15; J gene: TRBJ2-3; V gene: TRBV5-1; CDR3 DNA: TGCGCCAGCAGCTTAGCGGGGTTATTAACAGATACGCAGTATTTT; CDR3 protein: CASSLAGLLTDTQYF
clone size: many; D gene: TRBD2; CDR3 length: 18; J gene: TRBJ2-3; V gene: TRBV9; CDR3 DNA: TGTGCCAGCAGCGTAGCTCTTGCTAGCGGGAGTGGCACAGATACGCAGTATTTT; CDR3 protein: CASSVALASGSGTDTQYF
clone size: many; D gene: .; CDR3 length: 15; J gene: TRBJ1-5; V gene: TRBV12-3/TRBV12-4; CDR3 DNA: TGTGCCAGCACTCCGACAGTCTATAGCAATCAGCCCCAGCATTTT; CDR3 protein: CASTPTVYSNQPQHF
clone size: many; D gene: TRBD2; CDR3 length: 18; J gene: TRBJ2-1; V gene: TRBV24-1; CDR3 DNA: TGTGCCACCAGTGATCCCTCCGGGACTAGCGGGAGCCTCAATGAGCAGTTCTTC; CDR3 protein: CATSDPSGTSGSLNEQFF
clone size: many; D gene: .; CDR3 length: 16; J gene: TRBJ2-2; V gene: TRBV6-5; CDR3 DNA: TGTGCCAGCAGTTACGCCCTGGAACTAGAGACCGGGGAGCTGTTTTTT; CDR3 protein: CASSYALELETGELFF
clone size: few; D gene: TRBD2; CDR3 length: 13; J gene: TRBJ2-1; V gene: TRBV29-1; CDR3 DNA: TGCAGCGTTATACTAGCGGGGGAGAATGAGCAGTTCTTC; CDR3 protein: CSVILAGENEQFF
clone size: .; D gene: TRBD2; CDR3 length: 16; J gene: TRBJ2-1; V gene: TRBV5-4; CDR3 DNA: TGTGCCAGCAGCTTGGGACTAGCGGGGCCCTACAATGAGCAGTTCTTC; CDR3 protein: CASSLGLAGPYNEQFF
clone size: many; D gene: TRBD2; CDR3 length: 16; J gene: TRBJ2-7; V gene: TRBV28; CDR3 DNA: TGTGCCAGCATTAAAGGACTAGCGGAAACATCCTACGAGCAGTACTTC; CDR3 protein: CASIKGLAETSYEQYF
clone size: many; D gene: TRBD2; CDR3 length: 17; J gene: TRBJ2-3; V gene: TRBV7-9; CDR3 DNA: TGTGCCAGCAGCTTATTGACTAGCGGGAGAGGGACAGATACGCAGTATTTT; CDR3 protein: CASSLLTSGRGTDTQYF
clone size: many; D gene: TRBD2; CDR3 length: 14; J gene: TRBJ2-7; V gene: TRBV20-1; CDR3 DNA: TGCAGTGCTGTCCCGACTAGCGGGGGTTACGAGCAGTACTTC; CDR3 protein: CSAVPTSGGYEQYF
clone size: many; D gene: TRBD1; CDR3 length: 15; J gene: TRBJ2-7; V gene: TRBV20-1; CDR3 DNA: TGCAGTGCCCCAAGGGGGGGACAGGGGTTCTACGAGCAGTACTTC; CDR3 protein: CSAPRGGQGFYEQYF
clone size: medium-sized; D gene: .; CDR3 length: 13; J gene: TRBJ2-1; V gene: TRBV27; CDR3 DNA: TGTGCCAGCAGTTTACTGACAAACAATGAGCAGTTCTTC; CDR3 protein: CASSLLTNNEQFF
clone size: many; D gene: TRBD2; CDR3 length: 13; J gene: TRBJ2-1; V gene: TRBV7-9; CDR3 DNA: TGTGCCAGCAGCTCCTGGACTAGCAATGAGCAGTTCTTC; CDR3 protein: CASSSWTSNEQFF
clone size: many; D gene: TRBD2; CDR3 length: 14; J gene: TRBJ2-1; V gene: TRBV20-1; CDR3 DNA: TGCAGTGCGTGGACTAGCGGATCCTACAATGAGCAGTTCTTC; CDR3 protein: CSAWTSGSYNEQFF
clone size: .; D gene: TRBD2; CDR3 length: 15; J gene: TRBJ2-2; V gene: TRBV2; CDR3 DNA: TGTGCCAGCAGGAGGGGAGGGGCGAACACCGGGGAGCTGTTTTTT; CDR3 protein: CASRRGGANTGELFF
clone size: .; D gene: .; CDR3 length: 16; J gene: TRBJ2-5; V gene: TRBV20-1; CDR3 DNA: TGCAGTGCTAGAGAACCTCCCCGCGGGTGGCAAGAGACCCAGTACTTC; CDR3 protein: CSAREPPRGWQETQYF
clone size: many; D gene: .; CDR3 length: 14; J gene: TRBJ2-2; V gene: TRBV6-5; CDR3 DNA: TGTGCCAGCAGTTACAGGCAGAACACCGGGGAGCTGTTTTTT; CDR3 protein: CASSYRQNTGELFF
clone size: .; D gene: .; CDR3 length: 15; J gene: TRBJ2-7; V gene: TRBV7-9; CDR3 DNA: TGTGCCAGCAGCCTTCGGACGACCGGGCGGCACGAGCAGTACTTC; CDR3 protein: CASSLRTTGRHEQYF
clone size: .; D gene: .; CDR3 length: 14; J gene: TRBJ1-3; V gene: TRBV7-9; CDR3 DNA: TGTGCCAGCAGCTTGGGGGGCATCGGAAACACCATATATTTT; CDR3 protein: CASSLGGIGNTIYF
clone size: .; D gene: TRBD1; CDR3 length: 17; J gene: TRBJ2-6; V gene: TRBV6-1; CDR3 DNA: TGTGCCAGCAGTTACGGACAGGTCGACTCTGGGGCCAACGTCCTGACTTTC; CDR3 protein: CASSYGQVDSGANVLTF
clone size: .; D gene: .; CDR3 length: 16; J gene: TRBJ2-1; V gene: TRBV11-2; CDR3 DNA: TGTGCCAGCAGCTTAGCCCCGGCCAGCTCCTACAATGAGCAGTTCTTC; CDR3 protein: CASSLAPASSYNEQFF
clone size: .; D gene: .; CDR3 length: 15; J gene: TRBJ2-5; V gene: TRBV27; CDR3 DNA: TGTGCCAGCAGTCCTCAAATGGGTTCGTGGGAGACCCAGTACTTC; CDR3 protein: CASSPQMGSWETQYF
clone size: many; D gene: TRBD2; CDR3 length: 15; J gene: TRBJ2-1; V gene: TRBV6-2/TRBV6-3; CDR3 DNA: TGTGCCAGCAGTTACTCTAGCGGGGGATACAATGAGCAGTTCTTC; CDR3 protein: CASSYSSGGYNEQFF
clone size: .; D gene: TRBD2; CDR3 length: 14; J gene: TRBJ2-1; V gene: TRBV2; CDR3 DNA: TGTGCCAGCAGTGCTAGCGGGGGGGCCAATGAGCAGTTCTTC; CDR3 protein: CASSASGGANEQFF
clone size: once; D gene: .; CDR3 length: 14; J gene: TRBJ1-1; V gene: TRBV19; CDR3 DNA: TGTGCCAGTAGTATCCGTGGAGAGGGCCCTGAAGCTTTCTTT; CDR3 protein: CASSIRGEGPEAFF
clone size: .; D gene: .; CDR3 length: 11; J gene: TRBJ2-1; V gene: TRBV18; CDR3 DNA: TGTGCCAGCTCACCTTCCAATGAGCAGTTCTTC; CDR3 protein: CASSPSNEQFF
clone size: many; D gene: .; CDR3 length: 16; J gene: TRBJ1-2; V gene: TRBV28; CDR3 DNA: TGTGCCAGCAGTTACCCTTATCTGCAGAAACCCTATGGCTACACCTTC; CDR3 protein: CASSYPYLQKPYGYTF
clone size: many; D gene: .; CDR3 length: 13; J gene: TRBJ2-3; V gene: TRBV27; CDR3 DNA: TGTGCCAGCAGTTTATTCAGCACAGATACGCAGTATTTT; CDR3 protein: CASSLFSTDTQYF
clone size: few; D gene: TRBD1; CDR3 length: 15; J gene: TRBJ1-6; V gene: TRBV28; CDR3 DNA: TGTGCCAGCAGCCCACAGGGGGGGTATAATTCACCCCTCCACTTT; CDR3 protein: CASSPQGGYNSPLHF
clone size: .; D gene: TRBD1; CDR3 length: 16; J gene: TRBJ1-5; V gene: TRBV6-6; CDR3 DNA: TGTGCCAGCAGTCCCGGGACAGGGAGGATAAGGCAGCCCCAGCATTTT; CDR3 protein: CASSPGTGRIRQPQHF
clone size: many; D gene: .; CDR3 length: 12; J gene: TRBJ1-2; V gene: TRBV29-1; CDR3 DNA: TGCAGCGTTGAAGATGGGGGGGGCGGCTACACCTTC; CDR3 protein: CSVEDGGGGYTF
clone size: .; D gene: TRBD1; CDR3 length: 13; J gene: TRBJ1-1; V gene: TRBV29-1; CDR3 DNA: TGCAGCGGGGGGGACAGGGTGAACACTGAAGCTTTCTTT; CDR3 protein: CSGGDRVNTEAFF